This entry concerns a single TCR beta chain. The data were taken from a study of blood T cell repertoires in COVID-19. As for the study in general: Samples of COVID-19 (acute and convalescent) were obtained from the United States, Italy and Spain.

Sequenced by immunoSEQ multiplex PCR; TCRdb stores in-frame clones only, minus some. The sample records under 250,000 clones, 80% to 90% being singletons. Individuals drawn from approximately 22 US areas were about 18 to 95 years old. Germline V gene sequence: CDR1 MNHNS, CDR2 SASEGT. J gave up 4 bases and V 2 bases, and 11 bases lay outside the gene matches. This CDR3 has 18 amino acids. The clonotype originates from a woman younger than 45 who had been exposed to COVID-19. J is TRBJ2-1 and V is TRBV6-1, with 10 bases identical to TRBD2. Sequencing used PBMCs or T cells enriched from blood (not recorded which). The CDR3 DNA follows: TGTGCCAGCAGTGAACTCAGCGGGAGGGCCTACCGGTACAATGAGCAGTTCTTC. Protein product: CASSELSGRAYRYNEQFF.